This TCR beta chain was identified during a study of CD8+CD57+ T cells in acquired aplastic anemia. This CDR3 spans 14 amino acids. CDR1 SGDLS and CDR2 YYNGEE come from the germline V gene. V was pared by 2 bases and J by 7 bases, with 15 bases between. CDR3 and TCR beta VDJ profiling relied on a genomic DNA template. One entry per CDR3 protein, called by TCRdb with MiXCR from the reads. There are about 160,000 distinct CDR3 sequences in the sample; more than 45% occur only once, and about 2.6% lies in the top ten. All sequencing subjects had displayed CD8+CD57+ cell expansion on flow cytometry. This clonotype was detected ten times or more.

V gene TRBV9 combines with J gene TRBJ1-1; tentative D call: TRBD1 (6 bases). The sample comprised sorted CD4+, CD8+, or CD8+CD57+ T cells (not recorded which) from PBMCs. The TCR originated in a human donor with aplastic anemia. The CDR3: CASSVSTEGGEAFF. CDR3 bases: TGTGCCAGCAGCGTGTCCACGGAAGGGGGTGAAGCTTTCTTT.